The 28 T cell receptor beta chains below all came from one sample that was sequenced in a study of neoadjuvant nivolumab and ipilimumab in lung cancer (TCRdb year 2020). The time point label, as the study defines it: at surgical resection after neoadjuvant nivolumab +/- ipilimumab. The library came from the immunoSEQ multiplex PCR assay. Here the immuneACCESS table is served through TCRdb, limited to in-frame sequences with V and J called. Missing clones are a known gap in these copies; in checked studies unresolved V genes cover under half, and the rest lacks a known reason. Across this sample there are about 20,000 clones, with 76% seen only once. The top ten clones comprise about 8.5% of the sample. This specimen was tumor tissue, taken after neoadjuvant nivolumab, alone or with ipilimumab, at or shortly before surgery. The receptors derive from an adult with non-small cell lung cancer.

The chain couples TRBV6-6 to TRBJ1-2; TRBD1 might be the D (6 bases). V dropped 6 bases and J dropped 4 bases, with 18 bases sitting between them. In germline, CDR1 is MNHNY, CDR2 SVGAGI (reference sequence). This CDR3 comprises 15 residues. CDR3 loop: CASRHGQIVSYGYTF. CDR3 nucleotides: TGTGCCAGCAGACATGGACAGATTGTTTCCTATGGCTACACCTTC.

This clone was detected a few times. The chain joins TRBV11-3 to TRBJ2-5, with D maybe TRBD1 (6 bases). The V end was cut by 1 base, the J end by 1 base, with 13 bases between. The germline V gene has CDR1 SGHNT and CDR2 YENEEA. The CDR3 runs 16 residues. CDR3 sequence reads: CASSLGTGQSQETQYF. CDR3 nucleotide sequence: TGTGCCAGCAGCTTAGGTACCGGACAGAGCCAAGAGACCCAGTACTTC.

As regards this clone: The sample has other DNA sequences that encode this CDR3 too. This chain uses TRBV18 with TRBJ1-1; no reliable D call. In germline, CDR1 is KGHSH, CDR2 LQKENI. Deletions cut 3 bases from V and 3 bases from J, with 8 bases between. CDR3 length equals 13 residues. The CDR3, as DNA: TGTGCCAGCTCACCCCTGCAGGACACTGAAGCTTTCTTT. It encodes CASSPLQDTEAFF.

The CDR3 DNA follows: TGTGCCAGCAGTTCGACCATTAATTCACCCCTCCACTTT. Translating gives CASSSTINSPLHF. The chain uses TRBV6-6 and TRBJ1-6, with D uncertain. Trimming took off 4 bases at V and 6 bases at J, with 7 bases between the two ends. The CDR3 has 13 amino acids. From germline, CDR1 is MNHNY and CDR2 SVGAGI (reference sequence).

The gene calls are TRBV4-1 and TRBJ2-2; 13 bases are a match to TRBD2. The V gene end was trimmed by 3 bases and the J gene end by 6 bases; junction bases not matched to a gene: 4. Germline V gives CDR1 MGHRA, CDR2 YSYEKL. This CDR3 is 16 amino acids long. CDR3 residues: CASSHTSGGAPGELFF. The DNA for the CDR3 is TGCGCCAGCAGCCATACTAGCGGGGGGGCCCCCGGGGAGCTGTTTTTT.

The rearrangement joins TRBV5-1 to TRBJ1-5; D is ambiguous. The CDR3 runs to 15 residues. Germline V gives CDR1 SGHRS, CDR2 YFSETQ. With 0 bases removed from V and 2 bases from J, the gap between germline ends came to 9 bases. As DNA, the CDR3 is TGCGCCAGCAGCTTGGAGGGCGGAGGCAATCAGCCCCAGCATTTT. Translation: CASSLEGGGNQPQHF.

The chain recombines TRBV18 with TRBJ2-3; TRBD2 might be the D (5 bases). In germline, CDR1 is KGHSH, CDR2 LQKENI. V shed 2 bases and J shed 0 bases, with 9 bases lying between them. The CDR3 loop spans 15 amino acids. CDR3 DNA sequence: TGTGCCAGCTCACCAACGAGGGCCAGCACAGATACGCAGTATTTT. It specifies CASSPTRASTDTQYF.

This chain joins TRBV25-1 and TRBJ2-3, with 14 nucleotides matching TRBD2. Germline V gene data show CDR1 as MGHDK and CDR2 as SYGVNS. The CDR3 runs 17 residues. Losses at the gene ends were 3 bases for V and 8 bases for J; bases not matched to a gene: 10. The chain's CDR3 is CASSEGLAGESPLTQYF. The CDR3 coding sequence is TGTGCCAGCAGTGAGGGACTAGCGGGGGAGTCCCCACTTACGCAGTATTTT. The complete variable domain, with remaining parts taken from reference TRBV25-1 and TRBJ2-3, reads EADIYQTPRYLVIGTGKKITLECSQTMGHDKMYWYQQDPGMELHLIHYSYGVNSTEKGDLSSESTVSRIRTEHFPLTLESARPSHTSQYLCASSEGLAGESPLTQYFGPGTRLTVL.

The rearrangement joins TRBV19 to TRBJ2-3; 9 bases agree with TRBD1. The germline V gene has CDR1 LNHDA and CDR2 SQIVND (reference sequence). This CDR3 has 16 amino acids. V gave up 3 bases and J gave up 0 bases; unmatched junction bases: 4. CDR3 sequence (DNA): TGTGCCAGTAGTATCGGACAGGGGACTAGCACAGATACGCAGTATTTT. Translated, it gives CASSIGQGTSTDTQYF.

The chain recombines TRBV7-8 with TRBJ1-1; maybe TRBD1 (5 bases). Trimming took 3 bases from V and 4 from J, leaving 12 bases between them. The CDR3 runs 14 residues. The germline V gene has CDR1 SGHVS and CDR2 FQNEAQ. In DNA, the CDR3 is TGTGCCAGCAGCTTGGGACCGGTGGGCACTGAAGCTTTCTTT. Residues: CASSLGPVGTEAFF. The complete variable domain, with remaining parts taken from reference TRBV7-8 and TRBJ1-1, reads GAGVSQSPRYKVAKRGQDVALRCDPISGHVSLFWYQQALGQGPEFLTYFQNEAQLDKSGLPSDRFFAERPEGSVSTLKIQRTQQEDSAVYLCASSLGPVGTEAFFGQGTRLTVV.

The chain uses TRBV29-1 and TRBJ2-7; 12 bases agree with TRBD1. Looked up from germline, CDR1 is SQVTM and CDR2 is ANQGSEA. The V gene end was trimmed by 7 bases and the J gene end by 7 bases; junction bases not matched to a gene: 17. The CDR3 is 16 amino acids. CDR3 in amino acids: CSAVAPSGQGAREQYF. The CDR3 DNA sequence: TGCAGCGCTGTGGCCCCGTCGGGACAGGGGGCGAGGGAGCAGTACTTC.

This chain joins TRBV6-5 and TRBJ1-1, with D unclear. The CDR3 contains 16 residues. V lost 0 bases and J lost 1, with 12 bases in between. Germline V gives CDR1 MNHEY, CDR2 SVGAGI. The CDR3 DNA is TGTGCCAGCAGTTACTCCCCGGCGGCGTGGAACACTGAAGCTTTCTTT. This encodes CASSYSPAAWNTEAFF.

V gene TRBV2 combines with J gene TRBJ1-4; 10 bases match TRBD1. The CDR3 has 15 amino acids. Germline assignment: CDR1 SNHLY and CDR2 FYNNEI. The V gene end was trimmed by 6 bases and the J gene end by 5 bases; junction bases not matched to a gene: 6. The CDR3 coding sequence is TGTGCCAGCAGATATCCGGGACAGGGGAATGAAAAACTGTTTTTT. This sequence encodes CASRYPGQGNEKLFF.

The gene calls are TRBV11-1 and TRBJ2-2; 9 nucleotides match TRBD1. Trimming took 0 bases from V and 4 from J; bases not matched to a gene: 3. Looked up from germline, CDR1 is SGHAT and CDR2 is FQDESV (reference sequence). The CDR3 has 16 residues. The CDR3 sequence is CASSLADRGGTGELFF. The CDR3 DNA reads TGTGCCAGCAGCTTAGCGGACAGGGGCGGCACCGGGGAGCTGTTTTTT.

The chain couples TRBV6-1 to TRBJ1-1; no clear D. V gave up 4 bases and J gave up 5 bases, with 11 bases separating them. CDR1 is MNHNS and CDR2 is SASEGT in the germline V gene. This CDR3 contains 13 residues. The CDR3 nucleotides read TGTGCCAGCAGTGGGAGGCAAGGGACTGAAGCTTTCTTT. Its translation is CASSGRQGTEAFF.

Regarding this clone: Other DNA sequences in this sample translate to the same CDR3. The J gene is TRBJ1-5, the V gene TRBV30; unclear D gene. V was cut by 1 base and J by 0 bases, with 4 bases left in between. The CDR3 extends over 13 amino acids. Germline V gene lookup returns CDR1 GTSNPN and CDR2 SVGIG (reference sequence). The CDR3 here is CAWSADSNQPQHF. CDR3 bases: TGTGCCTGGAGTGCTGATAGCAATCAGCCCCAGCATTTT.

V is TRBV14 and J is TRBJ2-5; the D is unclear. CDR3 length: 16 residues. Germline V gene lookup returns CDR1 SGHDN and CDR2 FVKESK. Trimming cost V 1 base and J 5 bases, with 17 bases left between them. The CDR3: CASSQVAQLERETQYF. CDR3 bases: TGTGCCAGCAGCCAAGTGGCCCAGTTGGAGAGGGAGACCCAGTACTTC. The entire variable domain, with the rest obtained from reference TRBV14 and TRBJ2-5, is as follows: EAGVTQFPSHSVIEKGQTVTLRCDPISGHDNLYWYRRVMGKEIKFLLHFVKESKQDESGMPNNRFLAERTGGTYSTLKVQPAELEDSGVYFCASSQVAQLERETQYFGPGTRLLVL.

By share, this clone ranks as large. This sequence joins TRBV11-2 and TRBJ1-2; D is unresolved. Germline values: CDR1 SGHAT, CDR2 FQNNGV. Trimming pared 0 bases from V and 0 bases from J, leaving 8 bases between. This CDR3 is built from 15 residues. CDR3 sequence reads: CASSLDIKPNYGYTF. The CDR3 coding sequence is TGTGCCAGCAGCTTAGATATAAAGCCTAACTATGGCTACACCTTC.

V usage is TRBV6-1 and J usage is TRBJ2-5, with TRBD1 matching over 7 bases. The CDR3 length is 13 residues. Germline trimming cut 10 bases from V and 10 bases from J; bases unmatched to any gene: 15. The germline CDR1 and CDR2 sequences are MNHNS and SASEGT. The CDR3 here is CAIAPSGQPGQYF. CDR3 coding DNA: TGTGCCATCGCCCCTTCGGGACAGCCGGGCCAGTACTTC.

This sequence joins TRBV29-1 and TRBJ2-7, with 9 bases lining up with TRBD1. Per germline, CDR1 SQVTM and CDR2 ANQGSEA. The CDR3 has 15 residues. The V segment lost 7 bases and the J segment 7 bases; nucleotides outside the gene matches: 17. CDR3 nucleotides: TGCAGCGCCCGAAGGCAAACAGGGACAGGGAGTGAGCAGTACTTC. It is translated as CSARRQTGTGSEQYF.

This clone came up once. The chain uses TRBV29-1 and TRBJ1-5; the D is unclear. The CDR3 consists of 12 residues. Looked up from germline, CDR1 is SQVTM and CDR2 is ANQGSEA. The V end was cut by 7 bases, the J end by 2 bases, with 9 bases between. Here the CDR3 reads CSGLIGNQPQHF. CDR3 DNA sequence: TGCAGCGGGTTAATTGGCAATCAGCCCCAGCATTTT.

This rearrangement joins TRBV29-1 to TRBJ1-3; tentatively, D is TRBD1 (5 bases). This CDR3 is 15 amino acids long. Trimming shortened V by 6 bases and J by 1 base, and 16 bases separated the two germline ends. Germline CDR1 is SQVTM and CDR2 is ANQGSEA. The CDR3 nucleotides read TGCAGCGTATACCCGGGACCGTCATCTGGAAACACCATATATTTT. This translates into CSVYPGPSSGNTIYF.

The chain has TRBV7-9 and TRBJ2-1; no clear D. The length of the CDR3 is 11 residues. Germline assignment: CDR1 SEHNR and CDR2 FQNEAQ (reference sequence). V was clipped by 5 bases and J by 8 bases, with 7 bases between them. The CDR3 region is CASSVWDEQFF. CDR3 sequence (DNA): TGTGCCAGCAGCGTATGGGATGAGCAGTTCTTC. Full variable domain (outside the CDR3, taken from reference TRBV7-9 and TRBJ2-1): DTGVSQNPRHKITKRGQNVTFRCDPISEHNRLYWYRQTLGQGPEFLTYFQNEAQLEKSRLLSDRFSAERPKGSFSTLEIQRTEQGDSAMYLCASSVWDEQFFGPGTRLTVL.

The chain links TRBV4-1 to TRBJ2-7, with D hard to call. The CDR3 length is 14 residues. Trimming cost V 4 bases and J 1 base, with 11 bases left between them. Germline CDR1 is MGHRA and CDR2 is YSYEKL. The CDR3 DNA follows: TGCGCCAGCAGCCCGGGTCTTTCGTCCTACGAGCAGTACTTC. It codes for CASSPGLSSYEQYF.

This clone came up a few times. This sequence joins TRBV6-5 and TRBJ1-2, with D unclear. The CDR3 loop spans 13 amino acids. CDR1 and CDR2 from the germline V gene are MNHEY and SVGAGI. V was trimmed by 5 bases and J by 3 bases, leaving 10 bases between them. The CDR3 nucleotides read TGTGCCAGCAGTGCCTCCTGGGACTATGGCTACACCTTC. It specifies CASSASWDYGYTF.

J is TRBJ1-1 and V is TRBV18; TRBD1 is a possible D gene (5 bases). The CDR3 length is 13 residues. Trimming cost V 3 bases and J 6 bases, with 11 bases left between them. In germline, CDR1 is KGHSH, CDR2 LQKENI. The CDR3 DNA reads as TGTGCCAGCTCACCTGTACAGGAGGCTGAAGCTTTCTTT. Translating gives CASSPVQEAEAFF. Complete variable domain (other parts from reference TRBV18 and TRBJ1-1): NAGVMQNPRHLVRRRGQEARLRCSPMKGHSHVYWYRQLPEEGLKFMVYLQKENIIDESGMPKERFSAEFPKEGPSILRIQQVVRGDSAAYFCASSPVQEAEAFFGQGTRLTVV.

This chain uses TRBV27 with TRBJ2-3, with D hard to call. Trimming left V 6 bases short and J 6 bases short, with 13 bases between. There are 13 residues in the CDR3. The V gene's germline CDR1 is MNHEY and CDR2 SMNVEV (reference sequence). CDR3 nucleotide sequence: TGTGCCAGCAGCCTCAGGTATCGGGATACGCAGTATTTT. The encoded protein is CASSLRYRDTQYF.

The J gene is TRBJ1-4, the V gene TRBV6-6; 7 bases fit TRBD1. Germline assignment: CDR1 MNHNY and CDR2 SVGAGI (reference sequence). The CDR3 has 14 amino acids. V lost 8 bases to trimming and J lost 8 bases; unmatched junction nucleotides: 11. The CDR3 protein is CASLNKGGREKLFF. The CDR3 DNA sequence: TGTGCCAGCCTTAATAAAGGGGGCAGGGAAAAACTGTTTTTT.